This is a list of T cell receptor beta chains from one sample in a study of OX40 agonist ivuxolimab in advanced cancers. The repertoire was sequenced with immunoSEQ multiplex PCR; TCRdb's copy has only in-frame clones and lacks some. The sample consists of 19,000 or so clones, less than 90% of them appearing once. The sequences come from CD4+ or CD8+ T cells sorted from blood, collected in a trial of the OX40 agonist ivuxolimab. These receptors were collected from an adult with an advanced solid tumor such as melanoma, head and neck, liver or kidney cancer. Each CDR3 is given without its conserved first and last residue. Rows may omit the clone size; those that give it use once, few, many or a size class.

size,length,V,J,CDR3
medium-sized,12,TRBV14,TRBJ1-1,ASSQYQANTEAF
-,14,TRBV4-1,TRBJ2-3,ASSLGGPAYTDTQY
-,13,TRBV7-2,TRBJ1-1,ASSLEVWGQGIVF
-,13,TRBV2,TRBJ1-6,ASSDGVLPNSPLH
-,10,TRBV4-1,TRBJ1-1,ASSQGETEAF
-,18,TRBV7-3,TRBJ2-1,ASSFRLRLAGATDYNEQF
-,12,TRBV13,TRBJ2-3,ASSLGPSTDTQY
once,12,TRBV6-6,TRBJ1-5,ASGTGGGHQPQH
-,13,TRBV7-9,TRBJ2-7,ASSLALEKPYEQY
-,13,TRBV9,TRBJ2-1,ASSGRDRGHHEQF
-,13,TRBV4-1,TRBJ2-2,ASSQAGLYTGELF
-,12,TRBV4-1,TRBJ2-1,ASSPPARLYEQF
-,13,TRBV6-5,TRBJ1-2,ASSSATGYGYGYT
-,12,TRBV30,TRBJ1-1,AWNRGGANTEAF
-,17,TRBV6-4,TRBJ2-1,ASSDIGLADKSSYNEQF
-,11,TRBV9,TRBJ1-2,ASNKDPNYGYT
-,11,TRBV6-5,TRBJ1-1,ASSYAGNTEAF
-,12,TRBV13,TRBJ1-3,ASGDPGSGNTIY
-,14,TRBV2,TRBJ2-2,ASSAQGQGNTGELF
-,13,TRBV14,TRBJ2-5,ASSQERGSQETQY
-,10,TRBV19,TRBJ2-5,ASSMLWDTQY
-,12,TRBV7-9,TRBJ1-5,ASSFGAINQPQH
-,13,TRBV6-1,TRBJ2-3,ASSEEGAGPDTQY
-,12,TRBV6-4,TRBJ1-1,ASSAGQENTEAF
-,12,TRBV9,TRBJ1-5,ASSLGGTHQPQH
-,13,TRBV5-6,TRBJ2-7,ASSFGQGPTYEQY
-,13,TRBV19,TRBJ2-3,ASSILAGAIDTQY
once,11,TRBV6-5,TRBJ2-5,ASSYYPGETQY
-,12,TRBV5-1,TRBJ2-2,ASSYESYTGELF
once,11,TRBV27,TRBJ2-7,ASSSRPPYEQY
-,13,TRBV12-5,TRBJ1-2,ASGLGQGAEGGYT
-,12,TRBV28,TRBJ2-1,ASSQRGVPNEQF
-,10,TRBV29-1,TRBJ1-1,SVEWRNTEAF
-,10,TRBV7-8,TRBJ2-3,ASSGGVDTQY
few,11,TRBV6-8,TRBJ2-7,ASSYSGDDEQY
-,14,TRBV4-1,TRBJ1-2,ASSQVAAGWQYGYT
-,15,TRBV7-6,TRBJ2-3,ASSSAPPGRSTDTQY
once,12,TRBV2,TRBJ2-1,ASRGGSSYNEQF
once,13,TRBV7-9,TRBJ2-1,ASSPADRFYNEQF
-,17,TRBV14,TRBJ2-7,ASSQDAPVGPTGGHEQY
-,11,TRBV10-1,TRBJ2-1,ASSGGSINEQF
-,14,TRBV14,TRBJ2-7,ASSLFGGANSYEQY
-,13,TRBV27,TRBJ1-4,ASSFGQGAVEKLF
-,10,TRBV27,TRBJ1-6,ASSLFNSPLH
-,11,TRBV27,TRBJ2-7,ASSASGPYEQY
-,15,TRBV7-6,TRBJ1-4,ASSSVQGKDSDEKLF
-,13,TRBV5-6,TRBJ2-1,ASSGRLAGDNEQF
once,18,TRBV4-1,TRBJ1-6,ASSQVSGLEISSYNSPLH
-,15,TRBV7-9,TRBJ1-4,ASSLGGTGPTNEKLF
-,17,TRBV5-4,TRBJ2-2,ASSSPSGRDRSNTGELF